The 5 T cell receptor beta chains presented below share a single source sample, sequenced in a study of blood T cells in healthy people across ages (dated by TCRdb to the mid-2010s). Library creation used 5' RACE. For sequencing, an Illumina HiSeq 2500 was employed. A second PCR of roughly 7 to 11 cycles was run with a J-beta primer mix and a sample-barcoded 5' primer. The raw public data were reprocessed by TCRdb itself: fastp quality trimming at Q25, MiXCR clonotype calling, in-frame beta chains only. One record per CDR3 amino acid sequence lists the most common genes and DNA. The sample profile shows about 780,000 distinct CDR3 sequences; around 25% of them were found once. The ten largest make up around 3% of the sample. These data were likewise used in another study, on T cells of mothers and their children.

Sequences were obtained from blood. The receptors here all came from a boy between 10 and 17 years old in good health.

J is TRBJ2-7 and V is TRBV5-1; D possibly corresponds to TRBD2 (6 bases). The CDR3 totals 15 residues. The V gene's germline CDR1 is SGHRS and CDR2 YFSETQ. The V end was cut by 4 bases, the J end by 0 bases, with 14 bases between. The CDR3 sequence: CASSPGTAFSYEQYF. CDR3 bases: TGCGCCAGCAGCCCGGGGACTGCCTTCTCCTACGAGCAGTACTTC.

This clonotype showed up just a few times. The rearrangement links TRBV7-9 to TRBJ1-4; D ambiguous. Germline V gene data show CDR1 as SEHNR and CDR2 as FQNEAQ (reference sequence). Trimming pared 3 bases from V and 12 bases from J, leaving 11 bases between. This CDR3 spans 12 amino acids. In DNA, the CDR3 is TGTGCCAGCAGCTTGGGCACTTCGGAACTGTTTTTT. Translating it yields CASSLGTSELFF.

This clonotype was seen a handful of times. V gene TRBV7-3 combines with J gene TRBJ2-1; D possibly corresponds to TRBD2 (6 bases). Germline values: CDR1 SGHTA, CDR2 FQGTGA. The V end lost 2 bases, the J end lost 0 bases, and 17 bases lay between the germline ends. This CDR3 spans 18 amino acids. The CDR3 reads CASSLGGGVKSSYNEQFF. As DNA, the CDR3 is TGTGCCAGCAGCTTAGGGGGAGGTGTCAAAAGCTCCTACAATGAGCAGTTCTTC.

This clonotype showed up just a few times. The CDR3 DNA follows: TGCAGCGTTTTGACCAGGGACATTCAGTACTTC. This codes for CSVLTRDIQYF. V and J are TRBV29-1 and TRBJ2-4, with D perhaps matching TRBD1 (5 bases). Trimming pared 5 bases from V and 8 bases from J, leaving 10 bases between. The CDR3 totals 11 residues. Germline V gene sequence: CDR1 SQVTM, CDR2 ANQGSEA. The variable domain in full, completed from reference TRBV29-1 and TRBJ2-4, reads SAVISQKPSRDICQRGTSLTIQCQVDSQVTMMFWYRQQPGQSLTLIATANQGSEATYESGFVIDKFPISRPNLTFSTLTVSNMSPEDSSIYLCSVLTRDIQYFGAGTRLSVL.

This chain joins TRBV28 and TRBJ2-5; TRBD1 is a possible D gene (7 bases). The CDR3 runs 16 residues. Germline V gene data show CDR1 as MDHEN and CDR2 as SYDVKM. V was cut by 2 bases and J by 5 bases, with 18 bases left in between. The CDR3 DNA is TGTGCCAGCAGTTTAGGGGGGACAGCTCGACGGGAGACCCAGTACTTC. It specifies CASSLGGTARRETQYF.